A selection of T cell receptor beta chains follows, all from one sample in a study of blood T cell repertoires in COVID-19. Method: immunoSEQ multiplex PCR; TCRdb's copy keeps in-frame clones and lacks some. The data show 200,000 to 250,000 clones, roughly 88% seen once. The sequenced sample consisted of peripheral blood. These receptors originate from a woman aged 25 to 39 with COVID-19, enrolled during active disease. The CDR3 runs from the conserved cysteine through the conserved F or W.

j_call v_call cdr3_aa
TRBJ1-2 TRBV6-5 CASSLRADRDSGYTF
TRBJ2-7 TRBV11-1 CASSTTSGVSYEQYF
TRBJ2-5 TRBV15 CATSRDREVVTQYF
TRBJ2-2 TRBV7-9 CASNLAGLTGELFF
TRBJ2-3 TRBV10-1 CASSESNGRVADTQYF
TRBJ2-2 TRBV27 CASSFSSGTSQIGELFF
TRBJ1-1 TRBV4-1 CASSQVGTRDREAFF
TRBJ1-5 TRBV7-8 CASSDGTGVNQPQHF
TRBJ2-7 TRBV24-1 CATTLVGYEQYF
TRBJ2-2 TRBV11-3 CASSTSGRGTNTGELFF
TRBJ1-2 TRBV6-2/TRBV6-3 CASSYGGAGYTF
TRBJ2-1 TRBV9 CASSVDTAGGYNEQFF
TRBJ1-1 TRBV27 CASSLAGGTEAFF
TRBJ1-2 TRBV4-2 CASSQDFQGQGYGYTF
TRBJ2-3 TRBV7-2 CASSLRLAGAPDTQYF
TRBJ2-5 TRBV2 CASRKRLAGQETQYF
TRBJ1-6 TRBV6-5 CASSNGNLLSPLHF
TRBJ1-2 TRBV28 CASSLGQLTNYGYTF
TRBJ1-2 TRBV6-5 CASSWTGRGYGYTF
TRBJ1-1 TRBV18 CASSHVMRHPEAFF
TRBJ2-3 TRBV4-1 CASSQDGGTIDTQYF
TRBJ1-3 TRBV3-1/TRBV3-2 CASSQVRGAHGNTIYF
TRBJ1-4 TRBV5-4 CASSHGWGQRPEKLFF
TRBJ2-1 TRBV4-3 CASSIQGGYNEQFF
TRBJ1-5 TRBV15 CATSPTPRQPQHF
TRBJ2-1 TRBV2 CASSETSSSYNEQFF
TRBJ2-2 TRBV27 CASSLPDGAGELFF
TRBJ2-5 TRBV3-1/TRBV3-2 CASSRHLGGEETQYF
TRBJ2-5 TRBV15 CATSRGSGLQETQYF
TRBJ2-1 TRBV7-2 CASSRTSGGNNEQFF
TRBJ1-2 TRBV27 CASSLTPNYGYTF
TRBJ2-7 TRBV15 CATSRVQGHSYEQYF
TRBJ2-2 TRBV6-4 CASRRQVNTGELFF
TRBJ2-1 TRBV14 CASSQIVTSGRRNEQFF
TRBJ2-3 TRBV7-2 CASSLRGGRALTDTQYF